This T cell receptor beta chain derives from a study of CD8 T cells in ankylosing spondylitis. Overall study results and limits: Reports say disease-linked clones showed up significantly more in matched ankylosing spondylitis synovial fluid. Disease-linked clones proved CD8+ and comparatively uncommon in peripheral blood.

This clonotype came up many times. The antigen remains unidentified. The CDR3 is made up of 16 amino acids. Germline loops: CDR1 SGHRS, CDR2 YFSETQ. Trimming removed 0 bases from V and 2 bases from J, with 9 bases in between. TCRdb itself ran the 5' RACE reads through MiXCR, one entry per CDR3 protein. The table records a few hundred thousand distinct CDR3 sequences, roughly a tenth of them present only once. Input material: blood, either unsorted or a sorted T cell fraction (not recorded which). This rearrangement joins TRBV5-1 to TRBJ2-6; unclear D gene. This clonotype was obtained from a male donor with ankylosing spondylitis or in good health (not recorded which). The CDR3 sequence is CASSLVGIAGANVLTF. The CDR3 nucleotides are TGCGCCAGCAGCTTGGTGGGGATAGCTGGGGCCAACGTCCTGACTTTC.